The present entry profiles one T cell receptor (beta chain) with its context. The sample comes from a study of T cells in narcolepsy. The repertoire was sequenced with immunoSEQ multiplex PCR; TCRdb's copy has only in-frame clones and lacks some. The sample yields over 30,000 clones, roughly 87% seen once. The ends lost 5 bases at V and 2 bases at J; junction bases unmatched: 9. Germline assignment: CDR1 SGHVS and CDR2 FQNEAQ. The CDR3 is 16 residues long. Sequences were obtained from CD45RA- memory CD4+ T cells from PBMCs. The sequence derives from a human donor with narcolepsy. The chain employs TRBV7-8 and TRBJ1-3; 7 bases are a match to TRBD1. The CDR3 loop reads CASSLTPTGTGNTIYF. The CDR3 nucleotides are TGTGCCAGCAGCCTTACCCCGACAGGGACTGGAAACACCATATATTTT. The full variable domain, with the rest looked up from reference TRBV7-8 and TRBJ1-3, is GAGVSQSPRYKVAKRGQDVALRCDPISGHVSLFWYQQALGQGPEFLTYFQNEAQLDKSGLPSDRFFAERPEGSVSTLKIQRTQQEDSAVYLCASSLTPTGTGNTIYFGEGSWLTVV.